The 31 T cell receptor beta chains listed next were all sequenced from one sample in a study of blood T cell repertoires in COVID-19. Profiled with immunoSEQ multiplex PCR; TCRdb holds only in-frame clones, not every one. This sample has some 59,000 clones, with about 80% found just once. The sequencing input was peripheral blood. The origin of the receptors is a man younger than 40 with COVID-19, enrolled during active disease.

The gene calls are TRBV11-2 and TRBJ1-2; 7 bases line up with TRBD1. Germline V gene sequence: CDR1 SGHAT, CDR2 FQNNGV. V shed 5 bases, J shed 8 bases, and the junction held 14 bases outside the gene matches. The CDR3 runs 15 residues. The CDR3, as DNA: TGTGCCAGCAGCACTCAGGGAAGGGGGCTGGGGGGCTACACCTTC. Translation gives CASSTQGRGLGGYTF.

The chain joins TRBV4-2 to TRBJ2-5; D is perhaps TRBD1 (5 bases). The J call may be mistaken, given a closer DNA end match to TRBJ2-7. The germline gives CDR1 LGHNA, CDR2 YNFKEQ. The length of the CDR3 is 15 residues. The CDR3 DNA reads TGTGCCAGCAGCCAAGATCTCGACAGCTCCTACGAGCAGTACTTC. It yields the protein CASSQDLDSSYEQYF.

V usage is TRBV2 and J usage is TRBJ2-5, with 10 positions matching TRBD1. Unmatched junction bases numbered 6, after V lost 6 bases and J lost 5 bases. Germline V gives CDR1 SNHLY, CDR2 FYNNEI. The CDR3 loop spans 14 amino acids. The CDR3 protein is CASRLTGGSETQYF. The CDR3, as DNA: TGTGCCAGCAGATTGACAGGGGGCTCGGAGACCCAGTACTTC. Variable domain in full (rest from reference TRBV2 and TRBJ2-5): EPEVTQTPSHQVTQMGQEVILRCVPISNHLYFYWYRQILGQKVEFLVSFYNNEISEKSEIFDDQFSVERPDGSNFTLKIRSTKLEDSAMYFCASRLTGGSETQYFGPGTRLLVL.

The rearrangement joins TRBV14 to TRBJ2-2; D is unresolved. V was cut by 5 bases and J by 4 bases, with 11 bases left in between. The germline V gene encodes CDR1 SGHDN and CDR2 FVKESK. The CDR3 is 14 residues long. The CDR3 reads CASSSSVATGELFF. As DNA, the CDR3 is TGTGCCAGCAGCTCAAGCGTTGCCACCGGGGAGCTGTTTTTT.

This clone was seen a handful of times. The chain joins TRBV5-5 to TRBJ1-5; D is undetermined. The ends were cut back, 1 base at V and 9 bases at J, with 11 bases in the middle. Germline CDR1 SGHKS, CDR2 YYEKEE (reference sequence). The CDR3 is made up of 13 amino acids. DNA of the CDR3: TGTGCCAGCAGCTTGTACTTACTTGGGCCCCAGCATTTT. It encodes CASSLYLLGPQHF.

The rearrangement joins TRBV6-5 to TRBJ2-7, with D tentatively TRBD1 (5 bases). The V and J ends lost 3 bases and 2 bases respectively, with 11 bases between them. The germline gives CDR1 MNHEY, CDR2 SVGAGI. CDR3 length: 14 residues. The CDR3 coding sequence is TGTGCCAGCAGTTATACCAGGGAACCCTACGAGCAGTACTTC. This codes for CASSYTREPYEQYF.

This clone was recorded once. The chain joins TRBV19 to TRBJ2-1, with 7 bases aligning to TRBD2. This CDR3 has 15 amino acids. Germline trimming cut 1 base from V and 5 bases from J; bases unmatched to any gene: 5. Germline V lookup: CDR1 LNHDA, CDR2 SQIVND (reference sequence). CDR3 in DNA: TGTGCCAGTAGTATAGGTGCAGGGAGGGACAATGAGCAGTTCTTC. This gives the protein CASSIGAGRDNEQFF.

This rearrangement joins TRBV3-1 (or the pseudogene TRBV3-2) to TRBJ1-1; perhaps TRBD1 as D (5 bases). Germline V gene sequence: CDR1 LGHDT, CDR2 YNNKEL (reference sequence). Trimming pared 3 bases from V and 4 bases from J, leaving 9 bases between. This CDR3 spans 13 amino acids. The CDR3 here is CASSQAGLTEAFF. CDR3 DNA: TGTGCCAGCAGCCAGGCAGGGCTCACTGAAGCTTTCTTT.

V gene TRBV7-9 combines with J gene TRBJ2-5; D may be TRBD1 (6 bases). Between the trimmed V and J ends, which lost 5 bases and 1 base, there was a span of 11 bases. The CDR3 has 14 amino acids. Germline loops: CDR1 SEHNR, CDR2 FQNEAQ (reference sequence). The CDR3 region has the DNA TGTGCCAGCAGCCCCGGGACAATCCAAGAGACCCAGTACTTC. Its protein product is CASSPGTIQETQYF.

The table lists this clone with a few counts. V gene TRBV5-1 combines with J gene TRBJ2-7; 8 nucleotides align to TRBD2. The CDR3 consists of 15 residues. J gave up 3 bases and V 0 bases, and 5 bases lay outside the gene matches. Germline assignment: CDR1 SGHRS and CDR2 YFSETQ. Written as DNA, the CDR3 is TGCGCCAGCAGCTTGGAGGCGGGGGGCATCTACGAGCAGTACTTC. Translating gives CASSLEAGGIYEQYF.

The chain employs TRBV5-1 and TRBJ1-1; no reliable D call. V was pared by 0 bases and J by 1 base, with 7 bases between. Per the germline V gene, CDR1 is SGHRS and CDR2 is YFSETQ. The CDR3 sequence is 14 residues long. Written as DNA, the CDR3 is TGCGCCAGCAGCTTGGCCTCGGGGAACACTGAAGCTTTCTTT. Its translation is CASSLASGNTEAFF.

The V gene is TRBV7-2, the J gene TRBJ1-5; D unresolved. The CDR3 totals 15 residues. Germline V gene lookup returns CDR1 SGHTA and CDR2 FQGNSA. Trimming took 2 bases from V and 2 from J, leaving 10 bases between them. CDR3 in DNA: TGTGCCAGCAGCTTAATCTCCGTAGGCAATCAGCCCCAGCATTTT. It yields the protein CASSLISVGNQPQHF.

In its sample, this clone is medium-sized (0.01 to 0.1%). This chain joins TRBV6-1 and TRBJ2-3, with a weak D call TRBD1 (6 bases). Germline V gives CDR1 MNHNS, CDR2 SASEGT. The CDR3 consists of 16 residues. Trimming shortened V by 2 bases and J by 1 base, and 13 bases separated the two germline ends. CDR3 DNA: TGTGCCAGCAGTGAAAGGGCAGGGGATGGCACAGATACGCAGTATTTT. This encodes CASSERAGDGTDTQYF.

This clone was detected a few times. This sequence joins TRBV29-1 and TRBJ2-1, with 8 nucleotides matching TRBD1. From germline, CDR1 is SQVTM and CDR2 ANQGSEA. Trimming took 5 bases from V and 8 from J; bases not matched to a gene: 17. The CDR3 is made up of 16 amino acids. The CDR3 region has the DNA TGCAGCGTTCTTCCGACCGGGACAGGCATTTCGCATGAGCAGTTCTTC. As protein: CSVLPTGTGISHEQFF.

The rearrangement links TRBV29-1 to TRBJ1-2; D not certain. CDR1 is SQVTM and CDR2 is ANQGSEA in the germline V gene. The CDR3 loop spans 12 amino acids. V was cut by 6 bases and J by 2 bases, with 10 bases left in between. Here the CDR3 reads CSVGNGNYGYTF. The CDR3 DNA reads TGCAGCGTAGGTAACGGGAACTATGGCTACACCTTC. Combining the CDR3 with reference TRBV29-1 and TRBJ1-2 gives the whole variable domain SAVISQKPSRDICQRGTSLTIQCQVDSQVTMMFWYRQQPGQSLTLIATANQGSEATYESGFVIDKFPISRPNLTFSTLTVSNMSPEDSSIYLCSVGNGNYGYTFGSGTRLTVV.

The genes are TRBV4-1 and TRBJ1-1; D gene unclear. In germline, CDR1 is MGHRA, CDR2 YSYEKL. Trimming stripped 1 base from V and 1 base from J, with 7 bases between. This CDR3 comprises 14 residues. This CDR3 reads CASSQVRGNTEAFF. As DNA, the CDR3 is TGCGCCAGCAGCCAAGTGCGCGGGAACACTGAAGCTTTCTTT.

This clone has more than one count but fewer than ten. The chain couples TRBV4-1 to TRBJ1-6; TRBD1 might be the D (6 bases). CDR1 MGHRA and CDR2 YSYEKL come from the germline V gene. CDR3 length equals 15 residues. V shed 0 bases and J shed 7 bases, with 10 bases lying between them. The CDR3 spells CASSQDGQPNSPLHF. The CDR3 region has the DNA TGCGCCAGCAGCCAAGATGGACAGCCAAATTCACCCCTCCACTTT.

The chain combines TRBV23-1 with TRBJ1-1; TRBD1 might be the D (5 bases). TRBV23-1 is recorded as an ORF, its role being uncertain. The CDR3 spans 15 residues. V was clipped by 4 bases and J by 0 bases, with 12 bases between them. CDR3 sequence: CASSLGGPMNTEAFF. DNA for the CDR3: TGCGCCAGCAGTCTCGGGGGTCCTATGAACACTGAAGCTTTCTTT.

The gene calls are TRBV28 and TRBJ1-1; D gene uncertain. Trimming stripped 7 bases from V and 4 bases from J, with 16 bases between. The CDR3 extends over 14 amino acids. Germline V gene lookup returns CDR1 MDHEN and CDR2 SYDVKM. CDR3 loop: CASTPYAEITEAFF. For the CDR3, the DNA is TGTGCCAGCACCCCTTACGCGGAGATCACTGAAGCTTTCTTT.

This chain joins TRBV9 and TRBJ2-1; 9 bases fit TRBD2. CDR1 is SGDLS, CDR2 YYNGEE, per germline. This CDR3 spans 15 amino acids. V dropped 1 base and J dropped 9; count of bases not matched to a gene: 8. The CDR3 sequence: CASSVWGLAHSEQFF. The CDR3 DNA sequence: TGTGCCAGCAGCGTATGGGGACTAGCCCACAGTGAGCAGTTCTTC.

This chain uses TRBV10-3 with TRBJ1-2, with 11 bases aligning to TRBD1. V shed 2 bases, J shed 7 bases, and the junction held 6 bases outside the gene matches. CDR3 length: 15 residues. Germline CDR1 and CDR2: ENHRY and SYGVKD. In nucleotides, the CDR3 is TGTGCCATCAGTGAGGGGGACAGGGGGGCTGCTGGCTACACCTTC. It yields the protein CAISEGDRGAAGYTF.

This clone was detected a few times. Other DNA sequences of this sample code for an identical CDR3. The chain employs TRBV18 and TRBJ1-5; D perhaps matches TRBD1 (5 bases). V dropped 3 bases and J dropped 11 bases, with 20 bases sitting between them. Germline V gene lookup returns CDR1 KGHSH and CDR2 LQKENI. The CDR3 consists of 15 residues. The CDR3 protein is CASSPDGGTRVAQHF. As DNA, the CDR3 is TGTGCCAGCTCACCCGATGGGGGGACTCGGGTAGCCCAGCATTTT.

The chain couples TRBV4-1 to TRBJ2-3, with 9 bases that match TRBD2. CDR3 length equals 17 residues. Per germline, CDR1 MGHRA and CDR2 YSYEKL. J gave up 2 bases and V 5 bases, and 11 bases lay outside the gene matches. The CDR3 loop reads CASSYLLAGLSTDTQYF. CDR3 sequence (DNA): TGCGCCAGCAGCTACCTACTAGCGGGCCTGTCCACAGATACGCAGTATTTT.

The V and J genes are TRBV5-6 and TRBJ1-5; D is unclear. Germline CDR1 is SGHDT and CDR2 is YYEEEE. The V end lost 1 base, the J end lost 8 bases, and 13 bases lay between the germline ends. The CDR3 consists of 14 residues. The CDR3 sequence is CASSLRGVGEPQHF. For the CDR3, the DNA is TGTGCCAGCAGCTTGAGAGGTGTCGGGGAGCCCCAGCATTTT.

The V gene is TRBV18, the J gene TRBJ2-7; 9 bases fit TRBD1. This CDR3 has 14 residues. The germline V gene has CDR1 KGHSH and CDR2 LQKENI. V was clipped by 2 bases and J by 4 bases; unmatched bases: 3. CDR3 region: CASSPGTGLYEQYF. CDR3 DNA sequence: TGTGCCAGCTCACCAGGGACAGGGCTTTACGAGCAGTACTTC.

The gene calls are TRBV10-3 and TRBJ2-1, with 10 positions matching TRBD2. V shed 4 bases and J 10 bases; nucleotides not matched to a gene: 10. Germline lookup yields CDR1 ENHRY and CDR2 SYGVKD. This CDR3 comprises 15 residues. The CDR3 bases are TGTGCCATCAGTGCGGAAGGACTAGCGGATTGGGAGCAGTTCTTC. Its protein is CAISAEGLADWEQFF.

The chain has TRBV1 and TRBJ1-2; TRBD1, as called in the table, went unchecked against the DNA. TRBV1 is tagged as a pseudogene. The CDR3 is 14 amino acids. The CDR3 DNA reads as TGCACCAGCAGCCATGGACAGTCTAACTATGGCTACACCTTC. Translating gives CTSSHGQSNYGYTF.

DNA for the CDR3: TGTGCCAGCTCTCGCCTTGACAGGAAAAACCCCTACGAGCAGTACTTC. The encoded protein is CASSRLDRKNPYEQYF. The gene calls are TRBV18 and TRBJ2-7, with D possibly being TRBD1 (6 bases). V shed 6 bases and J shed 2 bases, with 20 bases lying between them. The CDR3 extends over 16 amino acids. Germline assignment: CDR1 KGHSH and CDR2 LQKENI.

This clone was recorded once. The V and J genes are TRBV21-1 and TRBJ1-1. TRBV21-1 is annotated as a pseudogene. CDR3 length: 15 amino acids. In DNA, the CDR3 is TGTGCCAGCAGCCTGGGGGGGAGGGGGAACACTGAAGCTTTCTTT. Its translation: CASSLGGRGNTEAFF.

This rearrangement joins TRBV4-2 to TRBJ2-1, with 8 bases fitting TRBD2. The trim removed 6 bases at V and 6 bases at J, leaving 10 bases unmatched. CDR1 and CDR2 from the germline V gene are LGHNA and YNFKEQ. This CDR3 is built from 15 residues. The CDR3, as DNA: TGTGCCAGCAGTGTTAGCGGGGTAGGTCCCAATGAGCAGTTCTTC. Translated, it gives CASSVSGVGPNEQFF.

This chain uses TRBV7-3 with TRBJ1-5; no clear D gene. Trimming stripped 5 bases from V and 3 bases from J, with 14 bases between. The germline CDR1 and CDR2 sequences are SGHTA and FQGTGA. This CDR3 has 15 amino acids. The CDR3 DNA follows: TGTGCCAGCAGCCCCCCGGTGGAGAACAATCAGCCCCAGCATTTT. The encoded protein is CASSPPVENNQPQHF.